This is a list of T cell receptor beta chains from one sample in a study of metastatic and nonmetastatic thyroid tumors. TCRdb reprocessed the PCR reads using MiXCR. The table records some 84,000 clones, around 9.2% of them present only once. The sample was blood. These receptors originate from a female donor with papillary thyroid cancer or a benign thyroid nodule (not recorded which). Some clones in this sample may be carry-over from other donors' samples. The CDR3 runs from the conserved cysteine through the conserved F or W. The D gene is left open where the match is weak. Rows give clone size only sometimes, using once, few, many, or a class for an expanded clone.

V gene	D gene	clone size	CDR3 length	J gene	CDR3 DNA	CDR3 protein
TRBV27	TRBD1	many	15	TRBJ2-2	TGTGCCAGCAGTTTAGGGACAGGGGGCCCCGGGGAGCTGTTTTTT	CASSLGTGGPGELFF
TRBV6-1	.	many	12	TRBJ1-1	TGTGCCAGCAGTACAGGGAACACTGAAGCTTTCTTT	CASSTGNTEAFF
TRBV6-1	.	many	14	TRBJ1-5	TGTGCCAGCGGGGAGGGGGGGGGGGCTCAGCCCCAGCATTTT	CASGEGGGAQPQHF
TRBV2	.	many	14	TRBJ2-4	TGTGCCAGCCCGTCGGGGCTAGCCAAAAACATTCAGTACTTC	CASPSGLAKNIQYF
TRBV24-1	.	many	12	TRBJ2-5	TGTGCCACCAGTGATGGGAGGGGGGCCCAGTACTTC	CATSDGRGAQYF
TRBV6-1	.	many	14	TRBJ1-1	TGTGCCAGCACTAATAAGGTGGGGACCACTGAAGCTTTCTTT	CASTNKVGTTEAFF
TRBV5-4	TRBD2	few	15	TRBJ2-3	TGTGCCAGCAGCACAGCGGGGGGGGTCACAGATACGCAGTATTTT	CASSTAGGVTDTQYF
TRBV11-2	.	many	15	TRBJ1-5	TGTGCCAGCAGCTTAGTACGCGGTCCGAATCAGCCCCAGCATTTT	CASSLVRGPNQPQHF
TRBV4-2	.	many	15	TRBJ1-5	TGTGCCAGCAGCCAAGAGATGGGTGGGTCTCAGCCCCAGCATTTT	CASSQEMGGSQPQHF
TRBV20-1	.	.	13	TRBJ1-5	TGCAGTGCTAGGATCAACGCGAATCAGCCCCAGCATTTT	CSARINANQPQHF
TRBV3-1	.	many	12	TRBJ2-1	TGTGCCAGCAGCCGACAGCACAATGAGCAGTTCTTC	CASSRQHNEQFF
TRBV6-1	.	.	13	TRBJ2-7	TGTGCCACCGTAGACCGATCAGGGTTCGAGCAGCACTTC	CATVDRSGFEQHF
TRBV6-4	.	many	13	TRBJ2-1	TGTGCCAGCAGTGAGGACTCCTACAATGAGCAGTTCTTC	CASSEDSYNEQFF
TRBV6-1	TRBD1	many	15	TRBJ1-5	TGTGCCAGCAGTGAAGCAAACAGGGGTGGACAGCCCCAGCATTTT	CASSEANRGGQPQHF
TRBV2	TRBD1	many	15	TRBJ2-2	TGTGCCAGCAGCGAACGCCGGACAGGGACCGGGGAGCTGTTTTTT	CASSERRTGTGELFF
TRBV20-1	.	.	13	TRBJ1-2	TGCAGTGCTAGAGGCGGGAATCGGGGGGCGTACACCTTC	CSARGGNRGAYTF
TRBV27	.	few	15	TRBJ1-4	TGTGCCAGCAATTTCTTCCCTTCAACTAATGAAAAACTGTTTTTT	CASNFFPSTNEKLFF
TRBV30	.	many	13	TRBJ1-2	TGTGCCTGGACGGGAGGGAGAGGATATGGCTACACCTTC	CAWTGGRGYGYTF
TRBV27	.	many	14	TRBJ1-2	TGTGCCAGCAGTTTATCGGCGGGGGGCGATGGCTACACCTTC	CASSLSAGGDGYTF
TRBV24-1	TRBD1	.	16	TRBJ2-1	TGTGCCACCAGTGATCCCGGGACAGGCACCTACAATGAGCAGTTCTTC	CATSDPGTGTYNEQFF
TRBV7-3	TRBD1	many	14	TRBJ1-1	TGTGCCAGCAGCCCATCCAGGGGGGGGACTGAAGCTTTCTTT	CASSPSRGGTEAFF
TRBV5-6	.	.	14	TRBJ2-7	TGTGCCAGCAGCTTGGCCCCATCGGTTCTAGAGCGGTACTTC	CASSLAPSVLERYF
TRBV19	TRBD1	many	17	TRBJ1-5	TGTGCCAGTAGTATAGAGACAGGGGGCAAGCGCAATCAGCCCCAGCATTTT	CASSIETGGKRNQPQHF
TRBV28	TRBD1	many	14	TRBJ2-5	TGTGCCAGCAGTTTCCCGACAGGGGATAGGACCCAGTACTTC	CASSFPTGDRTQYF
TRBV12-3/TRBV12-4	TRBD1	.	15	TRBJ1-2	TGTGCCAGCAGTCCCACGGGACAGTTAAACTATGGCTACACCTTC	CASSPTGQLNYGYTF
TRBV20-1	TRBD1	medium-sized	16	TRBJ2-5	TGCAGTGCTACCCCCTACAACAGGGGGGAGAAAGAGACCCAGTACTTC	CSATPYNRGEKETQYF
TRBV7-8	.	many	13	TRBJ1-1	TGTGCCAGCAGCTCCCCCTCGGGAGGTCACACTTTCTTT	CASSSPSGGHTFF
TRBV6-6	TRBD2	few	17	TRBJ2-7	TGTGCCAGCAGTTACTCAGTGAGCGGGGGTCTCTCCTACGAGCATTACTTC	CASSYSVSGGLSYEHYF
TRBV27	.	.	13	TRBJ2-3	TGTGCCAGCAGTTTATCCCGGCCAGATACGCAGTATTTT	CASSLSRPDTQYF
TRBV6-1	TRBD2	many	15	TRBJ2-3	TGTGCCAGCAACCCGACTAGCGGGGGTAGAGATACGCAGTATTTT	CASNPTSGGRDTQYF
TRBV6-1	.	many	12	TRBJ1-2	TGTGCCAGCAGGGCCACAGGATTCGGCTACACCTTC	CASRATGFGYTF